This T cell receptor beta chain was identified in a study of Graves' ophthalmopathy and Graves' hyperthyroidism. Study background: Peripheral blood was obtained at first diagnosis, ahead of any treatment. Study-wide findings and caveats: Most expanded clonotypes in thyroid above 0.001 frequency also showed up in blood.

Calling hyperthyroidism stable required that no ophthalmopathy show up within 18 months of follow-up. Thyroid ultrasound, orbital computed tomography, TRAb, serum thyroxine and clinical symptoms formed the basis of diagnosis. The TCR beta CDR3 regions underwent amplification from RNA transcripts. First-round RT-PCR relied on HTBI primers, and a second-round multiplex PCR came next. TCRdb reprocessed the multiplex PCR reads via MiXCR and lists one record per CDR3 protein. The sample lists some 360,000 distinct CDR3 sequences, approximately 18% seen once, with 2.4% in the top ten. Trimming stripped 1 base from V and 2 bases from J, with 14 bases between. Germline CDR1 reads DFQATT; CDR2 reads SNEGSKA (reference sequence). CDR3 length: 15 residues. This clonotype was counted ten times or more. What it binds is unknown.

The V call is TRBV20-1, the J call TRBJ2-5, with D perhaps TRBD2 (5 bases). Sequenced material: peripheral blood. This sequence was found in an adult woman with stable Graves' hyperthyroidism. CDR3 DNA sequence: TGCAGTGCTAGAGGCCAACCCCGGGGTCAAGAGACCCAGTACTTC. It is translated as CSARGQPRGQETQYF.